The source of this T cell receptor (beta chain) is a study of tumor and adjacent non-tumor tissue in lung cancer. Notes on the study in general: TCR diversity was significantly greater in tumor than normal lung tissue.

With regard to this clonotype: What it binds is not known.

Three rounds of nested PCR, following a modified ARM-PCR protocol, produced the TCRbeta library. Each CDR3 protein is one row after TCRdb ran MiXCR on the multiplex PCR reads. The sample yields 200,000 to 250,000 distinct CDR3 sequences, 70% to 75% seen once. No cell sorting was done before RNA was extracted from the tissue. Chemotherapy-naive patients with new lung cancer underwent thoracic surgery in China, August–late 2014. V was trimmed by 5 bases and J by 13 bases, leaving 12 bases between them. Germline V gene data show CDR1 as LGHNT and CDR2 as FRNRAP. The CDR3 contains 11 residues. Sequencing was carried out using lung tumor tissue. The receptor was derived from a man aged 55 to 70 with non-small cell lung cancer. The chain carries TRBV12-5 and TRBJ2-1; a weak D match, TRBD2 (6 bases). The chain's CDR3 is CASGIGTDQFF. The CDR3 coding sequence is TGTGCTAGTGGTATCGGGACTGATCAGTTCTTC.